This T cell receptor (beta chain) stems from a study of CD8+ T cells in alopecia areata. The wider study: After 6 to 18 months of tofacitinib, follow-up continued 6 months off drug. Study-level results: Scalp sample data also include resident alphabeta T cells from normal skin. Compared with normal scalp, lesional scalp had higher clonality and more expanded CD8+ clones.

Concerning this clone: What it recognizes is unknown.

Germline V lookup: CDR1 MDHEN, CDR2 SYDVKM. This CDR3 spans 14 amino acids. V lost 7 bases and J 3 bases, leaving 13 bases between the germline ends. Collected material from alopecia areata patients comprised lesional scalp punch biopsies and peripheral blood. In each case, RNA was isolated and then reverse transcribed into cDNA as the sequencing template. Assay: immunoSEQ multiplex PCR; the TCRdb copy retains only in-frame clones and omits some. The table lists about 140,000 clones, around 51% of them singletons, with approximately 0.99% in the top ten. This material consisted of CD4+ T cells sorted from blood, taken at week 0. This receptor was obtained from a human donor with alopecia areata. The chain is built from TRBV28 and TRBJ1-5; D unclear. The CDR3 bases are TGTGCCAGCAAAGTGATAGAGCCCAATCAGCCCCAGCATTTT. This sequence encodes CASKVIEPNQPQHF.